This T cell receptor beta chain is from a study of T cell responses to AZD1222 COVID-19 vaccine. The assay was immunoSEQ multiplex PCR, and TCRdb's table has in-frame clones only and misses some. The sample holds approximately 140,000 clones, about 92% seen once. V gave up 5 bases and J gave up 4 bases, with 14 bases separating them. CDR1 and CDR2 (germline): SEHNR, FQNEAQ (reference sequence). This CDR3 has 14 amino acids. Comments on this clone: Its target is unknown.

Study-wide points: Reports say nearly half of spike-specific TCRs go after unmutated variant regions. Spike-specific TCRs gained breadth and depth after people received two AZD1222 doses. No day 14 peak samples; only post-peak repertoires were characterized. Recipients of AZD1222 seropositive at baseline numbered only 6 or 7.

The V call is TRBV7-9, the J call TRBJ1-2; D gene unclear. This sequence was found in an adult in good health. The sample in question was peripheral blood, obtained on day 0 of MenACWY control vaccination. This CDR3 reads CASSHDQAGYGYTF. The DNA for the CDR3 is TGTGCCAGCAGCCACGATCAGGCGGGCTATGGCTACACCTTC.